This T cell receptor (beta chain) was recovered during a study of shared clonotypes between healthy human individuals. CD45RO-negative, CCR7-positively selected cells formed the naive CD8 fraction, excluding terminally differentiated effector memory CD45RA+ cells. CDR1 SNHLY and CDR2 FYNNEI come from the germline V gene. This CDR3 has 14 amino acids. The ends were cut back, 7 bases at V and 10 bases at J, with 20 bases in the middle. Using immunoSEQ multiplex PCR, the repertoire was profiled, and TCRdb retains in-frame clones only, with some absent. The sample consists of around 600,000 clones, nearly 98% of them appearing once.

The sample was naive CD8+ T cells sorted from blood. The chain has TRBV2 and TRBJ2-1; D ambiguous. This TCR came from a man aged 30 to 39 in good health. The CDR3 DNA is TGTGCCAGCAAAGTGGAGCCCTCCCCCTCGGAGCAGTTCTTC. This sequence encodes CASKVEPSPSEQFF.